This T cell receptor beta chain is drawn from a study of blood T cell repertoires in COVID-19 (dated by TCRdb to 2020 to 2021). For the wider study: The collaborator samples originated in the United States, Italy and Spain and spanned the acute and convalescent phases of COVID-19. The material from the prospective study consisted of cDNA or gDNA derived from T cells, B-cell-depleted T cells, or PBMCs. Deeply sampled blood TCRbeta repertoires from subjects exposed to, actively infected with, or recovered from COVID-19 were included in the dataset. A freely available public database, intended as a resource for researchers studying the immune response to SARS-CoV-2, is where the repertoires were released. Samples were obtained from the ongoing ImmuneRACE study (first 160 participants) and from some 1,200 subjects provided by 6 global collaborators. Sample metadata almost always included a de-identified subject ID, COVID-19 status, age in years and sex. Where available, HLA class I and class II types were obtained from metadata supplied by the sample provider rather than from assay-based typing.

TCRbeta CDR3 regions were amplified from genomic DNA by means of the immunoSEQ Assay, a bias-controlled multiplex PCR. The authors' pipeline ran thus. The number of nucleated cells in each sample was estimated from the amplification of reference gene primers within the assay. To quantify the absolute abundance of each unique TCRbeta CDR3 rearrangement, sequence reads were collapsed and filtered. For each sample, productive Simpson clonality was calculated as the square root of Simpson's diversity index across productive rearrangements. TCRdb mirrors the immuneACCESS table, restricted to in-frame sequences. Some clones are absent from its copies; in checked studies, under half trace to an unresolved V gene, and the reason for the others is unknown. From that table come the V and J calls and clone size; the DNA was used to work out D and trimming. In all, the sample holds 200,000 to 250,000 clones, and about 86% of those were seen once. The top ten clones comprise approximately 4.2% of the sample.

Participants in the prospective study were enrolled through a virtual design, were aged roughly 18 to 90 years, and lived in roughly 24 United States geographic areas. In the prospective study, cohorts were assigned on the basis of participant-reported clinical history obtained from a screening survey and a study questionnaire. In the prospective study, whole blood, serum and a nasopharyngeal or oropharyngeal swab were collected from each participant by mobile phlebotomists. Prospective study participants could optionally give additional blood draws and questionnaires over a roughly two-month period. Prospective study blood samples were shipped either frozen or at room temperature before DNA extraction. Beyond this particular receptor, the publication reports: The amount of clinical and demographic metadata varied by source and participant and was provided uncurated.

Counted from cysteine to phenylalanine, this CDR3 has 14 amino acids. The retained sequence is limited to the CDR3, 42 bases, with the frame set at the first base. Trimming takes 4 bases from V and 0 bases from J, and the germline ends sit 7 bases apart. The germline V gene provides CDR1 SNHLY and CDR2 FYNNEI. This clone is a singleton in its sample. Its antigen is unknown. No per-base quality is available; no much larger clone lies one base away. The receptor chain draws on TRBV2 and TRBJ2-1, with the D gene uncertain. The specimen was PBMCs or T cells enriched from blood (not recorded which). This TCR was sampled from a woman between 40 and 50 years old with acute COVID-19. The bases are TGTGCCAGCAGTGGCTCGAGCTCCTACAATGAGCAGTTCTTC. It translates to CASSGSSSYNEQFF.